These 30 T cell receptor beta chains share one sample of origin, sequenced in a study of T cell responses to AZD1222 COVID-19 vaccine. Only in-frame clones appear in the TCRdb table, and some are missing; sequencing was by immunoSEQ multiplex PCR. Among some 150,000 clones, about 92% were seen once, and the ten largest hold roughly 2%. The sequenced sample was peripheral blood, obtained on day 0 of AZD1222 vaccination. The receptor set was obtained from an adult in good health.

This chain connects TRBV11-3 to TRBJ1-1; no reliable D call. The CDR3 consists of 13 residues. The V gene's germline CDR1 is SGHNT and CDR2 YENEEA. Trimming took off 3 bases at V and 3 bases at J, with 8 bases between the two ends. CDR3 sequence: CASSFSKDTEAFF. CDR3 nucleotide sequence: TGTGCCAGCAGCTTTTCTAAGGACACTGAAGCTTTCTTT.

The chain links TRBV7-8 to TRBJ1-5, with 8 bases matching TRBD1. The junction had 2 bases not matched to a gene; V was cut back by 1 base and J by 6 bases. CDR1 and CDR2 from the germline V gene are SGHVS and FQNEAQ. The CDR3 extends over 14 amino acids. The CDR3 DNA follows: TGTGCCAGCAGCTTAGTAGGGACAGGTCAGCCCCAGCATTTT. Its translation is CASSLVGTGQPQHF.

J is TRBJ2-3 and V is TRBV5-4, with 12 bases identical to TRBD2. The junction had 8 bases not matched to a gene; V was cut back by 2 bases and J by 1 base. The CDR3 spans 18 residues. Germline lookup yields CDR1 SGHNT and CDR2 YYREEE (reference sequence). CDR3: CASSLLSSGRGGTDTQYF. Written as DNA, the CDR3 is TGTGCCAGCAGCTTACTGTCTAGCGGGAGGGGGGGCACAGATACGCAGTATTTT. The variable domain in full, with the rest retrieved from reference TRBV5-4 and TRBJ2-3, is ETGVTQSPTHLIKTRGQQVTLRCSSQSGHNTVSWYQQALGQGPQFIFQYYREEENGRGNFPPRFSGLQFPNYSSELNVNALELDDSALYLCASSLLSSGRGGTDTQYFGPGTRLTVL.

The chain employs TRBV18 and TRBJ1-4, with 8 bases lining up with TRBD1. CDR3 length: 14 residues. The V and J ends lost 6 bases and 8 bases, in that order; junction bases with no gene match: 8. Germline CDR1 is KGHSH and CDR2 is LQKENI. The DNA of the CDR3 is TGTGCCAGCTCCCTACAGGGGGGGCAGGAAAAACTGTTTTTT. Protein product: CASSLQGGQEKLFF.

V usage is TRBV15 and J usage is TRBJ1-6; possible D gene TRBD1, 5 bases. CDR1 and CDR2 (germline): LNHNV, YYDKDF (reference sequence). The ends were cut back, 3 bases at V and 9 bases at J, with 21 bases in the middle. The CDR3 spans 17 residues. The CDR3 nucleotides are TGTGCCACCAGCAGGAGCGTGACCGGGACGTTGGTTTCACCCCTCCACTTT. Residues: CATSRSVTGTLVSPLHF.

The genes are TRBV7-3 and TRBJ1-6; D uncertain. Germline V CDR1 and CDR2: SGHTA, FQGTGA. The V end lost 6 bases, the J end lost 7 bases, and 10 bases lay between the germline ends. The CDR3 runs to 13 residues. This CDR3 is CASRYQVNSPLHF. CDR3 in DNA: TGTGCCAGCAGATACCAAGTGAATTCACCCCTCCACTTT.

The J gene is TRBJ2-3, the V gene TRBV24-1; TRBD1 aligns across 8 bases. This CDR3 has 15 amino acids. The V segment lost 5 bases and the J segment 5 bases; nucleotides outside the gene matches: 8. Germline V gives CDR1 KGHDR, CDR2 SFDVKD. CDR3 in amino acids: CATSVRGQGQDTQYF. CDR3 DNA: TGTGCCACCAGTGTCCGCGGACAGGGTCAAGATACGCAGTATTTT.

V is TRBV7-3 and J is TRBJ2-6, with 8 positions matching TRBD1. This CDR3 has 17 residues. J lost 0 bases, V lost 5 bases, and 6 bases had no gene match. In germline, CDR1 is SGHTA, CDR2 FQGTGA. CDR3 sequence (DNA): TGTGCCAGCAGCCCGGGACAGGTCGGCTCTGGGGCCAACGTCCTGACTTTC. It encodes CASSPGQVGSGANVLTF.

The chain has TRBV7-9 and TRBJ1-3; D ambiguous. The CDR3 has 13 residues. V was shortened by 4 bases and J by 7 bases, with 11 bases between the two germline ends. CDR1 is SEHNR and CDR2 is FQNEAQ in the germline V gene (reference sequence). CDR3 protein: CASSSGISNTIYF. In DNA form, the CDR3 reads TGTGCCAGCAGCTCTGGGATCTCGAACACCATATATTTT. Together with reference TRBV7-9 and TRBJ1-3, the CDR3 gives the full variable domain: DTGVSQNPRHKITKRGQNVTFRCDPISEHNRLYWYRQTLGQGPEFLTYFQNEAQLEKSRLLSDRFSAERPKGSFSTLEIQRTEQGDSAMYLCASSSGISNTIYFGEGSWLTVV.

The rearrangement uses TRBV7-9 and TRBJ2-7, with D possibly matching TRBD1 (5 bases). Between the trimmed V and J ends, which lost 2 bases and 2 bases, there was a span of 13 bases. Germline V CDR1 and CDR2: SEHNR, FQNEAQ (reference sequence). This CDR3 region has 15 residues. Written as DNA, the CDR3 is TGTGCCAGCAGCTTACGGGTGCAGGGAACCTACGAGCAGTACTTC. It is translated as CASSLRVQGTYEQYF.

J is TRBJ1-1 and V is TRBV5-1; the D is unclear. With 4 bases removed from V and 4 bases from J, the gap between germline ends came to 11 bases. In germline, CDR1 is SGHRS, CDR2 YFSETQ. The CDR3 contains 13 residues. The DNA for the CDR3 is TGCGCCAGCAGCCCCCATTGGGCCACTGAAGCTTTCTTT. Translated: CASSPHWATEAFF.

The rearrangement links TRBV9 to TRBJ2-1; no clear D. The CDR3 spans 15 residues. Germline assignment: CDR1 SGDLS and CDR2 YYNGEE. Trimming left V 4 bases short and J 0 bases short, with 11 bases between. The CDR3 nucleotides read TGTGCCAGCAGCACCCCCCTAGGCTCCTACAATGAGCAGTTCTTC. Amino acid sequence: CASSTPLGSYNEQFF.

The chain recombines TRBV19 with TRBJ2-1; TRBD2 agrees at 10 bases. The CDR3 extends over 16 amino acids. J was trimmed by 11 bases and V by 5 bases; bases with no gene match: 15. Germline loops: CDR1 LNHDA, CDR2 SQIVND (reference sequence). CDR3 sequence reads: CASSGVTSGIETQQFF. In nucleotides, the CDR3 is TGTGCCAGTAGTGGGGTAACTAGCGGGATTGAAACACAGCAGTTCTTC.

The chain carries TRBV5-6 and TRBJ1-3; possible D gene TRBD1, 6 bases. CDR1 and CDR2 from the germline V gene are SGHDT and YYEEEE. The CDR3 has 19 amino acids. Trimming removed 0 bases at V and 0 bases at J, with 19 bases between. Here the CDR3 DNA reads TGTGCCAGCAGCTTGGCAGGTGACAGGAGAACCCACTCTGGAAACACCATATATTTT. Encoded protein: CASSLAGDRRTHSGNTIYF.

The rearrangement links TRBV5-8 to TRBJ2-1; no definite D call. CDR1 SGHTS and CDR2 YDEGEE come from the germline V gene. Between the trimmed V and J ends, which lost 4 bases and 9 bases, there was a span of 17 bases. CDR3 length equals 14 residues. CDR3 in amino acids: CASSPYRTRGEQFF. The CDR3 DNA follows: TGTGCCAGCAGCCCCTACAGAACTCGTGGTGAGCAGTTCTTC.

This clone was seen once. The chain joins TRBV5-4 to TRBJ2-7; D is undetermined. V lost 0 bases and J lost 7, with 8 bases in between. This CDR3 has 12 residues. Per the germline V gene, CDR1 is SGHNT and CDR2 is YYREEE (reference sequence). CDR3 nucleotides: TGTGCCAGCAGCTTGGACTTGAGAGAGCAGTACTTC. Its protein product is CASSLDLREQYF.

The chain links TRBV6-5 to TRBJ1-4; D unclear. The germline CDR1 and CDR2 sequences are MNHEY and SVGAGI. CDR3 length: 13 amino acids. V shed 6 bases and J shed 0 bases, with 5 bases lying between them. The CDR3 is CASSRSTNEKLFF. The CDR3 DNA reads TGTGCCAGCAGCCGATCAACTAATGAAAAACTGTTTTTT.

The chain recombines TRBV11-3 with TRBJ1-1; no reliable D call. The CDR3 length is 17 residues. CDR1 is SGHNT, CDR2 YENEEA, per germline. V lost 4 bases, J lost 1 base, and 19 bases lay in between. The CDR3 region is CASSSTYFPGGNTEAFF. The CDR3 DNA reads TGTGCCAGCAGCTCTACTTACTTCCCCGGCGGGAACACTGAAGCTTTCTTT. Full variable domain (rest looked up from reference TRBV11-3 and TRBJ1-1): EAGVVQSPRYKIIEKKQPVAFWCNPISGHNTLYWYLQNLGQGPELLIRYENEEAVDDSQLPKDRFSAERLKGVDSTLKIQPAELGDSAVYLCASSSTYFPGGNTEAFFGQGTRLTVV.

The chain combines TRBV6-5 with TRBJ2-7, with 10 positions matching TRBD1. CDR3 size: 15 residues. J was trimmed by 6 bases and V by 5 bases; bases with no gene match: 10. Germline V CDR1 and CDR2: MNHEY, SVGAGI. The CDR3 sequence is CASSQPGTGDPEQYF. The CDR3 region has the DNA TGTGCCAGCAGTCAACCCGGGACAGGGGACCCCGAGCAGTACTTC.

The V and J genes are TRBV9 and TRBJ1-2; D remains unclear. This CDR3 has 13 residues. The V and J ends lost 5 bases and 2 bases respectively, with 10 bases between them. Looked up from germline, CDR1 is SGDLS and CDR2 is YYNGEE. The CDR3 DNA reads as TGTGCCAGCAGTCGCAGTGGCAACTATGGCTACACCTTC. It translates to CASSRSGNYGYTF.

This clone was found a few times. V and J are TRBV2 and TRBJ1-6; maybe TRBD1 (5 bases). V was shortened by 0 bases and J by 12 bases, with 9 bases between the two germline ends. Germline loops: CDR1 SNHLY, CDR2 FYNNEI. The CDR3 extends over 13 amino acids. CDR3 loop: CASSEANRQPLHF. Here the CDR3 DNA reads TGTGCCAGCAGTGAAGCAAACAGGCAACCCCTCCACTTT. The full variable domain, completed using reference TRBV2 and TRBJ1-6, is EPEVTQTPSHQVTQMGQEVILRCVPISNHLYFYWYRQILGQKVEFLVSFYNNEISEKSEIFDDQFSVERPDGSNFTLKIRSTKLEDSAMYFCASSEANRQPLHFGNGTRLTVT.

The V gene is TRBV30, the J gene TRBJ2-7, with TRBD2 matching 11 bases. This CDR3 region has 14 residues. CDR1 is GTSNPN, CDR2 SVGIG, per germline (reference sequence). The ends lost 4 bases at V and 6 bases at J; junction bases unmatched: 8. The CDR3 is CAWITSGRFGEQYF. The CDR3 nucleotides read TGTGCCTGGATCACTAGCGGGAGATTTGGCGAGCAGTACTTC.

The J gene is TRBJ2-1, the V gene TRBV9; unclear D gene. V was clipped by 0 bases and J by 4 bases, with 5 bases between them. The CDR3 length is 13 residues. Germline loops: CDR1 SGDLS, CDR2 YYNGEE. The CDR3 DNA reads TGTGCCAGCAGCGTAGAGGGTTACAATGAGCAGTTCTTC. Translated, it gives CASSVEGYNEQFF.

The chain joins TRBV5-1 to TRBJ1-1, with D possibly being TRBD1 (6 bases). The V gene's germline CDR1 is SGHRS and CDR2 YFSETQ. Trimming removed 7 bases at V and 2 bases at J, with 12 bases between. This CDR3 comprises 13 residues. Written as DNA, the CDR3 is TGCGCCAGCGTGGAACAGGGTAACACTGAAGCTTTCTTT. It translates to CASVEQGNTEAFF.

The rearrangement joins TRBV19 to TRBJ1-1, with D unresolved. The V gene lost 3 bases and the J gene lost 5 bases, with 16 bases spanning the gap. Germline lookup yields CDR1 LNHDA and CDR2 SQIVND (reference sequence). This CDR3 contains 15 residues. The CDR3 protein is CASSMSTGFWTEAFF. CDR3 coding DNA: TGTGCCAGTAGTATGTCGACGGGGTTTTGGACTGAAGCTTTCTTT.

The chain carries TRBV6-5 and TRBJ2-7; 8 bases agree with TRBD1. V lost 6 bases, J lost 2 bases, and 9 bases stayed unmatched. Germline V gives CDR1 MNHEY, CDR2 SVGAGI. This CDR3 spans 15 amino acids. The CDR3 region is CASSPRTGLTYEQYF. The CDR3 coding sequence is TGTGCCAGCAGCCCGAGGACAGGGTTGACCTACGAGCAGTACTTC.

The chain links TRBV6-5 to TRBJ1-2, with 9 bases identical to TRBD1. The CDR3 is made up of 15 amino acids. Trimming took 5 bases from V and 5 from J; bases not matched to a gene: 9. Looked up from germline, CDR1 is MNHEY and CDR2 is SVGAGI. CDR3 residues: CASSTPGQGRYGYTF. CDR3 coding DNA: TGTGCCAGCAGTACCCCCGGACAGGGGAGGTATGGCTACACCTTC.

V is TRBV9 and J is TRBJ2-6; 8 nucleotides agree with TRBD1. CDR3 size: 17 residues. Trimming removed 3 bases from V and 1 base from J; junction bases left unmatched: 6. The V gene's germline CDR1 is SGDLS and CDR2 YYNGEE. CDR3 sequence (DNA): TGTGCCAGCAGCGCCGACAGGGGTTCATCTGGGGCCAACGTCCTGACTTTC. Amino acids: CASSADRGSSGANVLTF.

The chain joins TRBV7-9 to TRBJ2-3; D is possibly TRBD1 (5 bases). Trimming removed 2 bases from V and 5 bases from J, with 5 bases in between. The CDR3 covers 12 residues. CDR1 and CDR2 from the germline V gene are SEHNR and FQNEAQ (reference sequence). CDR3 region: CASSLQGDTQYF. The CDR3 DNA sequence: TGTGCCAGCAGCTTACAGGGAGATACGCAGTATTTT.

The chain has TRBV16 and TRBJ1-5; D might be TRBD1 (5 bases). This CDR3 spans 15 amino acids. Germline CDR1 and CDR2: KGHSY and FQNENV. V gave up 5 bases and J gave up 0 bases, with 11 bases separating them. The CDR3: CASSERGGSNQPQHF. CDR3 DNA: TGTGCCAGCAGCGAGCGGGGCGGTAGCAATCAGCCCCAGCATTTT.